Listed below are T cell receptor beta chains from one sample, sequenced in a study of blood T cell repertoires in COVID-19. Libraries were prepared by immunoSEQ multiplex PCR; TCRdb keeps only in-frame clonotypes and omits some of them. The sample carries about 190,000 clones, around 80% recorded once. Specimen: peripheral blood. The receptors were sampled from a woman older than 75 with active or convalescent COVID-19. Both conserved end residues are part of each CDR3. Each record gives: J gene, clone size, V gene, D gene, CDR3 protein, CDR3 DNA. The D gene is left open where the match is weak. Part of the rows lack a size; the others show once, few, many or a class for expanded clones.

J gene: TRBJ1-1; clone size: .; V gene: TRBV19; D gene: .; CDR3 protein: CASSIGQGPTEAFF; CDR3 DNA: TGTGCCAGTAGTATCGGCCAGGGGCCCACTGAAGCTTTCTTT
J gene: TRBJ1-1; clone size: .; V gene: TRBV27; D gene: .; CDR3 protein: CASSFSAGRAFF; CDR3 DNA: TGTGCCAGCAGTTTTAGTGCAGGGCGAGCTTTCTTT
J gene: TRBJ2-1; clone size: few; V gene: TRBV3-1/TRBV3-2; D gene: TRBD2; CDR3 protein: CASSQTGTRNTKQFF; CDR3 DNA: TGTGCCAGCAGCCAAACCGGGACTAGGAACACCAAACAGTTCTTC
J gene: TRBJ1-5; clone size: .; V gene: TRBV6-5; D gene: .; CDR3 protein: CASSYSGQPQHF; CDR3 DNA: TGTGCCAGCAGTTACTCGGGCCAGCCCCAGCATTTT
J gene: TRBJ2-2; clone size: .; V gene: TRBV28; D gene: .; CDR3 protein: CASSLGQGYTGELFF; CDR3 DNA: TGTGCCAGCAGTTTAGGGCAGGGCTACACCGGGGAGCTGTTTTTT
J gene: TRBJ2-7; clone size: .; V gene: TRBV6-2/TRBV6-3; D gene: .; CDR3 protein: CASSYSSSGSYEQYF; CDR3 DNA: TGTGCCAGCAGTTACTCGTCCTCGGGGTCCTACGAGCAGTACTTC
J gene: TRBJ2-2; clone size: few; V gene: TRBV15; D gene: .; CDR3 protein: CATSSRQAGELFF; CDR3 DNA: TGTGCCACCAGCAGTCGACAGGCCGGGGAGCTGTTTTTT
J gene: TRBJ1-5; clone size: .; V gene: TRBV6-5; D gene: .; CDR3 protein: CASSTSSNQPQHF; CDR3 DNA: TGTGCCAGCAGTACCAGTAGCAATCAGCCCCAGCATTTT
J gene: TRBJ1-4; clone size: .; V gene: TRBV7-9; D gene: .; CDR3 protein: CASSPSRGEKLFF; CDR3 DNA: TGTGCCAGCTCCCCTAGCCGAGGTGAAAAACTGTTTTTT
J gene: TRBJ1-1; clone size: .; V gene: TRBV20-1; D gene: .; CDR3 protein: CSASGGDFLTEAFF; CDR3 DNA: TGCAGTGCTAGTGGTGGGGACTTTCTCACTGAAGCTTTCTTT
J gene: TRBJ2-1; clone size: .; V gene: TRBV9; D gene: .; CDR3 protein: CASSVGSSNNEQFF; CDR3 DNA: TGTGCCAGCAGCGTAGGCTCTAGCAACAATGAGCAGTTCTTC
J gene: TRBJ2-7; clone size: .; V gene: TRBV28; D gene: .; CDR3 protein: CASRSGSYEQYF; CDR3 DNA: TGTGCCAGCCGTAGCGGCTCCTACGAGCAGTACTTC
J gene: TRBJ2-1; clone size: .; V gene: TRBV27; D gene: TRBD2; CDR3 protein: CASSLLGTSGLAGNEQFF; CDR3 DNA: TGTGCCAGCAGTTTACTTGGGACTAGCGGACTCGCCGGCAATGAGCAGTTCTTC
J gene: TRBJ2-5; clone size: .; V gene: TRBV7-8; D gene: .; CDR3 protein: CASSRARGGETQYF; CDR3 DNA: TGTGCCAGCAGCCGAGCCAGGGGCGGGGAGACCCAGTACTTC
J gene: TRBJ1-5; clone size: .; V gene: TRBV5-5; D gene: TRBD1; CDR3 protein: CASSLGQGRGTQPQHF; CDR3 DNA: TGTGCCAGCAGCTTGGGACAGGGGCGCGGGACTCAGCCCCAGCATTTT
J gene: TRBJ1-5; clone size: .; V gene: TRBV14; D gene: .; CDR3 protein: CASSQEAGAPISHQPQHF; CDR3 DNA: TGTGCCAGCAGCCAAGAGGCGGGGGCCCCAATCTCTCATCAGCCCCAGCATTTT
J gene: TRBJ1-4; clone size: few; V gene: TRBV7-9; D gene: TRBD1; CDR3 protein: CASSQGGEKLFF; CDR3 DNA: TGTGCCAGCAGTCAGGGGGGTGAAAAACTGTTTTTT
J gene: TRBJ2-2; clone size: .; V gene: TRBV7-7; D gene: TRBD2; CDR3 protein: CASGLLAGGPGELFF; CDR3 DNA: TGTGCTAGCGGCCTACTAGCGGGGGGGCCCGGGGAGCTGTTTTTT
J gene: TRBJ1-2; clone size: .; V gene: TRBV12-3/TRBV12-4; D gene: .; CDR3 protein: CASSTTVAGSYTF; CDR3 DNA: TGTGCCAGCAGTACGACAGTAGCCGGAAGCTACACCTTC
J gene: TRBJ1-1; clone size: .; V gene: TRBV5-4; D gene: .; CDR3 protein: CASIEDPGMNTEAFF; CDR3 DNA: TGTGCCAGCATCGAAGACCCCGGGATGAACACTGAAGCTTTCTTT
J gene: TRBJ2-1; clone size: .; V gene: TRBV11-3; D gene: TRBD1; CDR3 protein: CASSTSGARPGGEQFF; CDR3 DNA: TGTGCCAGCAGCACCTCCGGGGCACGGCCAGGGGGTGAGCAGTTCTTC
J gene: TRBJ2-1; clone size: few; V gene: TRBV5-1; D gene: TRBD1; CDR3 protein: CASSLNTGGNEQFF; CDR3 DNA: TGCGCCAGCAGCTTAAATACAGGGGGTAATGAGCAGTTCTTC
J gene: TRBJ1-1; clone size: once; V gene: TRBV6-5; D gene: .; CDR3 protein: CASSTGGATEAFF; CDR3 DNA: TGTGCCAGCAGTACGGGGGGGGCCACTGAAGCTTTCTTT
J gene: TRBJ1-2; clone size: .; V gene: TRBV5-4; D gene: TRBD1; CDR3 protein: CASSSSLDRGPPGYTF; CDR3 DNA: TGTGCCAGCAGCTCCTCTCTTGACAGGGGCCCGCCCGGCTACACCTTC
J gene: TRBJ1-4; clone size: .; V gene: TRBV10-3; D gene: .; CDR3 protein: CAISAGAINEKLFF; CDR3 DNA: TGTGCCATCAGCGCAGGGGCGATTAATGAAAAACTGTTTTTT
J gene: TRBJ2-3; clone size: .; V gene: TRBV6-5; D gene: TRBD1; CDR3 protein: CASRGDSLETDTQYF; CDR3 DNA: TGTGCCAGCAGGGGGGACAGCCTGGAGACAGATACGCAGTATTTT
J gene: TRBJ1-5; clone size: .; V gene: TRBV19; D gene: .; CDR3 protein: CASRWFEDSNQPQHF; CDR3 DNA: TGTGCCAGTAGATGGTTCGAGGATAGCAATCAGCCCCAGCATTTT
J gene: TRBJ1-3; clone size: .; V gene: TRBV28; D gene: .; CDR3 protein: CASSLKWQSWANTIYF; CDR3 DNA: TGTGCCAGCAGTTTAAAATGGCAGTCCTGGGCAAACACCATATATTTT
J gene: TRBJ1-4; clone size: .; V gene: TRBV3-1/TRBV3-2; D gene: .; CDR3 protein: CASSPRGGYEKLFF; CDR3 DNA: TGTGCCAGCAGCCCCCGGGGAGGGTATGAAAAACTGTTTTTT
J gene: TRBJ1-2; clone size: .; V gene: TRBV5-1; D gene: TRBD1; CDR3 protein: CASSARTGGGYGYTF; CDR3 DNA: TGCGCCAGCAGCGCCCGGACAGGGGGCGGCTATGGCTACACCTTC
J gene: TRBJ2-5; clone size: .; V gene: TRBV11-2; D gene: .; CDR3 protein: CASSSGLQRETQYF; CDR3 DNA: TGTGCCAGCAGCTCGGGACTCCAGAGGGAGACCCAGTACTTC
J gene: TRBJ2-2; clone size: .; V gene: TRBV28; D gene: .; CDR3 protein: CASSPFQGAGELFF; CDR3 DNA: TGTGCCAGCAGTCCCTTCCAGGGTGCCGGGGAGCTGTTTTTT
J gene: TRBJ1-4; clone size: .; V gene: TRBV18; D gene: TRBD1; CDR3 protein: CASSPDRDSAEKLFF; CDR3 DNA: TGTGCCAGCTCACCAGACCGGGACAGTGCTGAAAAACTGTTTTTT
J gene: TRBJ2-1; clone size: .; V gene: TRBV6-6; D gene: TRBD2; CDR3 protein: CASSLLAGFNEQFF; CDR3 DNA: TGTGCCAGCAGTTTACTAGCGGGTTTCAATGAGCAGTTCTTC
J gene: TRBJ1-1; clone size: .; V gene: TRBV5-3; D gene: TRBD1; CDR3 protein: CARNYYREPGQGLWDTEAFF; CDR3 DNA: TGTGCCAGAAACTATTACCGGGAACCGGGACAGGGGCTTTGGGACACTGAAGCTTTCTTT
J gene: TRBJ2-5; clone size: .; V gene: TRBV5-1; D gene: .; CDR3 protein: CASSFPAVSETQYF; CDR3 DNA: TGCGCCAGCAGCTTCCCCGCGGTCTCGGAGACCCAGTACTTC
J gene: TRBJ2-3; clone size: few; V gene: TRBV15; D gene: .; CDR3 protein: CATSRGGDVGRADTQYF; CDR3 DNA: TGTGCCACCAGCAGAGGGGGGGACGTCGGAAGAGCAGATACGCAGTATTTT
J gene: TRBJ1-5; clone size: .; V gene: TRBV5-4; D gene: .; CDR3 protein: CASSLGGVGPQPQHF; CDR3 DNA: TGTGCCAGCAGCCTTGGGGGGGTCGGTCCCCAGCCCCAGCATTTT
J gene: TRBJ1-2; clone size: .; V gene: TRBV7-9; D gene: TRBD1; CDR3 protein: CASSLDRVGYTF; CDR3 DNA: TGTGCCAGCAGCCTTGACAGGGTTGGCTACACCTTC
J gene: TRBJ2-3; clone size: .; V gene: TRBV10-3; D gene: .; CDR3 protein: CAIGDTLTDTQYF; CDR3 DNA: TGTGCCATCGGGGACACACTCACAGATACGCAGTATTTT
J gene: TRBJ2-5; clone size: few; V gene: TRBV20-1; D gene: .; CDR3 protein: CSASGGQGETQYF; CDR3 DNA: TGCAGTGCTAGTGGGGGGCAAGGGGAGACCCAGTACTTC
J gene: TRBJ1-2; clone size: .; V gene: TRBV2; D gene: .; CDR3 protein: CASRSGKGYTF; CDR3 DNA: TGTGCCAGCAGGTCAGGGAAGGGCTACACCTTC
J gene: TRBJ1-5; clone size: .; V gene: TRBV15; D gene: TRBD1; CDR3 protein: CATSRGQGFFEPQHF; CDR3 DNA: TGTGCCACCAGCCGCGGACAGGGTTTTTTTGAGCCCCAGCATTTT
J gene: TRBJ2-7; clone size: once; V gene: TRBV18; D gene: TRBD1; CDR3 protein: CASSTKDRDREQYF; CDR3 DNA: TGTGCCAGCTCAACAAAGGACAGGGATCGCGAGCAGTACTTC
J gene: TRBJ2-3; clone size: .; V gene: TRBV19; D gene: TRBD2; CDR3 protein: CASSTRLAGDTDTQYF; CDR3 DNA: TGTGCCAGTAGTACACGACTAGCGGGGGATACAGATACGCAGTATTTT
J gene: TRBJ2-5; clone size: .; V gene: TRBV5-1; D gene: .; CDR3 protein: CASSRAPEGGQETQYF; CDR3 DNA: TGCGCCAGCAGCCGGGCACCGGAGGGCGGCCAAGAGACCCAGTACTTC
J gene: TRBJ2-1; clone size: .; V gene: TRBV7-2; D gene: .; CDR3 protein: CASSLTGGSRTAIEQFF; CDR3 DNA: TGTGCCAGCAGCTTAACCGGAGGGTCACGTACGGCAATTGAGCAGTTCTTC
J gene: TRBJ1-5; clone size: .; V gene: TRBV13; D gene: .; CDR3 protein: CASSTDITSNQPQHF; CDR3 DNA: TGTGCCAGCAGCACCGACATCACTAGCAATCAGCCCCAGCATTTT